The entry below describes one T cell receptor beta chain. Its antigen is still unknown. This entry comes from a study of blood T cells in healthy people across ages. Findings and limits, study-wide: The diversity estimates, figures obtained from one million T cells, were considered underestimates.

Through a sample-barcoded 5' primer and a J-beta primer mix, a second PCR was run for 7 to 11 cycles. Each cDNA molecule received a tag from a template-switch adaptor that had 12 random nucleotides. Sequencing yielded, for each sample, at least 3 million paired-end reads carrying CDR3. TCRdb reanalysed the 5' RACE reads using MiXCR and keeps one entry per CDR3 protein. The data show 730,000 or so distinct CDR3 sequences, 40% to 45% seen once. Sequencing used blood. The sequence was collected from an elderly man in good health.

The CDR3 DNA reads TGTGCCAGCAGCCGTGCACCCCAGGGGGCTGGGACAGATACGCAGTATTTT. Its translation: CASSRAPQGAGTDTQYF. V usage is TRBV7-2 and J usage is TRBJ2-3; 8 bases match TRBD1. J was trimmed by 3 bases and V by 5 bases; bases with no gene match: 13. The CDR3 extends over 17 amino acids. Germline CDR1 is SGHTA and CDR2 is FQGNSA.